This TCR beta chain is drawn from a study of CD8 T cells in Susac syndrome. RNA was extracted with the RNeasy kit, and a quantity of about 0.5 to 1 ug was reverse transcribed using random hexamers. One entry per CDR3 protein, called by TCRdb with MiXCR from the immunoSEQ multiplex PCR reads. The table has 78,000 or so distinct CDR3 sequences, just under 95% seen once. This CDR3 is built from 14 residues. The V gene lost 3 bases and the J gene lost 6 bases, with 13 bases spanning the gap. The germline CDR1 and CDR2 sequences are SEHNR and FQNEAQ (reference sequence). This clonotype appeared once. Sequencing used CD8+ T cells from PBMCs. The clonotype originates from a human donor with multiple sclerosis. V and J are TRBV7-9 and TRBJ2-3, with TRBD1 as a possible D gene (6 bases). CDR3: CASSFPKGVDTQYF. CDR3 DNA: TGTGCCAGCAGCTTCCCAAAGGGGGTGGATACGCAGTATTTT.